These 8 T cell receptor beta chains were sequenced from one sample in a study of identical twins (dated by TCRdb to about 2016). Library preparation was by 5' RACE. Sequencing was carried out with an Illumina HiSeq 2000. TCRdb reran the public reads through fastp at Q25 and MiXCR, keeping productive beta chains. Records with the same CDR3 protein are collapsed into one entry carrying the most frequent genes and DNA. Across this sample there are hundreds of thousands of distinct CDR3 sequences, with roughly 18% seen only once. The leading ten clones occupy less than 15% of the sample. The sample was also reused in another study, on T cells expressing NK-cell markers.

Sequenced: PBMCs. These receptors all stem from a woman between 18 and 29 years old in good health.

A few counts support this clonotype. The genes are TRBV10-3 and TRBJ2-3, with 14 bases matching TRBD2. Trimming at V came to 4 bases and at J to 5 bases, leaving 2 bases not matched to a gene. The CDR3 loop spans 15 amino acids. The germline gives CDR1 ENHRY, CDR2 SYGVKD. The CDR3 nucleotides read TGTGCCATCAGTGGTGGGACTAGCGGGGGAGATACGCAGTATTTT. Translating it yields CAISGGTSGGDTQYF.

In its sample, this clonotype was seen a few times. This chain uses TRBV7-9 with TRBJ1-5; D is unresolved. Germline loops: CDR1 SEHNR, CDR2 FQNEAQ (reference sequence). V was pared by 5 bases and J by 3 bases, with 11 bases between. This CDR3 spans 14 amino acids. CDR3 sequence: CASSPSVDNQPQHF. The CDR3 nucleotides read TGTGCCAGCAGCCCATCCGTTGACAATCAGCCCCAGCATTTT. Full variable domain (missing parts from reference TRBV7-9 and TRBJ1-5): DTGVSQNPRHKITKRGQNVTFRCDPISEHNRLYWYRQTLGQGPEFLTYFQNEAQLEKSRLLSDRFSAERPKGSFSTLEIQRTEQGDSAMYLCASSPSVDNQPQHFGDGTRLSIL.

J is TRBJ2-1 and V is TRBV29-1; 9 bases align to TRBD1. This CDR3 is built from 13 residues. The ends lost 7 bases at V and 7 bases at J; junction bases unmatched: 8. Germline V lookup: CDR1 SQVTM, CDR2 ANQGSEA. The CDR3 DNA reads TGCAGCGCCGTCGGGACAGGGTCAAATGAGCAGTTCTTC. This codes for CSAVGTGSNEQFF.

This chain's CDR3 is CASGFGTSDTQYF. Here the CDR3 DNA reads TGTGCTAGTGGTTTCGGGACTTCAGATACGCAGTATTTT. The rearrangement links TRBV12-5 to TRBJ2-3; perhaps TRBD2 as D (6 bases). CDR1 is LGHNT and CDR2 is FRNRAP in the germline V gene. V dropped 3 bases and J dropped 4 bases, with 8 bases sitting between them. This CDR3 has 13 amino acids.

This clonotype was seen more than once but under ten times. This chain connects TRBV9 to TRBJ1-1; 7 nucleotides line up with TRBD1. V trimming: 0 bases; J trimming: 8 bases; junction bases outside the gene matches: 10. Germline lookup yields CDR1 SGDLS and CDR2 YYNGEE. This CDR3 has 15 amino acids. The CDR3 region is CASSVDRGRNEEAFF. CDR3 nucleotides: TGTGCCAGCAGCGTAGACAGGGGAAGAAACGAGGAAGCTTTCTTT.

There are many counts of this clonotype. The chain combines TRBV24-1 with TRBJ2-1; the D gene is possibly TRBD2 (5 bases). The V gene lost 6 bases and the J gene lost 1 base, with 12 bases spanning the gap. Germline V gene lookup returns CDR1 KGHDR and CDR2 SFDVKD. The CDR3 spans 15 residues. CDR3 sequence reads: CATSSAGVSYNEQFF. The CDR3 DNA follows: TGTGCCACCAGTAGTGCCGGGGTTTCCTACAATGAGCAGTTCTTC.

This clonotype was observed a few times. V usage is TRBV7-9 and J usage is TRBJ2-2, with D unresolved. Germline assignment: CDR1 SEHNR and CDR2 FQNEAQ (reference sequence). V was pared by 0 bases and J by 6 bases, with 8 bases between. This CDR3 is built from 14 residues. The CDR3 nucleotides are TGTGCCAGCAGCTTAGCTAGTTGGCCCGGGGAGCTGTTTTTT. It encodes CASSLASWPGELFF.

The rearrangement links TRBV12-3 or TRBV12-4 to TRBJ1-2; tentatively, D is TRBD1 (5 bases). V dropped 0 bases and J dropped 8 bases, with 13 bases sitting between them. This CDR3 is 14 amino acids long. The CDR3 protein is CASSLAQASGGYTF. The DNA for the CDR3 is TGTGCCAGCAGTTTAGCGCAGGCCTCAGGGGGCTACACCTTC.